Included here is one T cell receptor (beta chain) sequence, with context. What antigen it recognizes has not been identified. Within one base of it there is no much larger clone, and no base qualities were kept. Using the deep immunoSEQ assay, multiplex PCR amplified TCR CDR3 regions from genomic DNA. Genomic DNA extracted from each cell subset was distributed evenly over all wells of several immunoSEQ 96-well plates, and each plate served as one replicate. For sorted subsets, about 0.2 ug genomic DNA, equal to tens of thousands of T cell genomes, was loaded into each replicate PCR. The purified libraries were quantified using a Qubit 3.0 fluorometer, sized with a Bioanalyzer 2100, and then quantified again using the KAPA Library Quantification kit. Each immunoSEQ 96-well plate was sequenced on its own single-read 150-cycle Illumina NextSeq 550 flow cell. Per the authors' processing: Because the immunoSEQ output included only junctional sequences and no quality scores, the filtering could not be the same as the filtering used for full-length reads. To assign V/J genes and CDR3, sequences were annotated against IMGT germline references using PyIR, a Python wrapper for IgBLAST v1.9. Reads were filtered out if the reads had weak V/J assignments (E-value above 1e-6), no CDR3, stop codons, out-of-frame junctions, or ambiguous translated residues. A V3J clonotype was defined by an identical inferred V gene, J gene, and CDR3 amino acid sequence. The percentage overlap between two repertoires was calculated by dividing the number of shared unique clonotypes by the size of the smaller repertoire. Three approaches were used to assess repertoire richness: RTK rarefaction, the Chao1 estimator, and Recon v2.1 estimates of unobserved clonotypes. Generation probabilities were computed with OLGA for all TCRbeta clonotypes obtained by the gDNA method from a handful of donors. The source is immuneACCESS, and TCRdb retained only in-frame sequences with V and J called. Part of the clones is not carried over; for the studies checked, unresolved V genes explain less than half of this, and the remainder is unexplained. The V and J calls and the clone size are those of that table, but D and trimming were determined from the DNA. A total of roughly 700,000 clones appear in this sample, about 92% of them only once. About 34% of the sample belongs to the ten largest clones.

From cysteine to phenylalanine, the CDR3 is 14 amino acids long. Just CDR3 DNA is preserved here, 42 bases in frame from base 1. CDR1 and CDR2 are read off the germline V gene as MNHNS and SASEGT. Deletion took 4 bases off V and 10 bases off J, with a span of 19 bases between the germline ends. This entry comes from a study of shared clonotypes between healthy human individuals (dated by TCRdb to the early 2020s). Notes on the research overall: A couple of women and a few men aged 18 to 49 years were included in the cohort. Per donor, three plates each were used for CD4 naive and CD4 memory, two for CD8 naive, and one for CD8 memory. To estimate repertoire size and how much clonotypes are shared between individuals, the study performed deep sequencing of blood TCR repertoires from about 5 healthy adults. Different laboratories and diverse techniques were used to prepare libraries and sequence TCR repertoires, to increase sequencing depth and limit assay-specific biases. Between about 0.85 and 9.5 billion PBMCs per donor were obtained by leukapheresis.

Healthy HIV-negative adults with no recently reported acute infections or vaccinations were included as donors. Every donor was a Caucasian adult living in Nashville, Tennessee, USA. The CD8 memory samples were a combination of magnetically selected CD45RO+ cells and CCR7-negative CD45RA+ effector memory (TemRA) cells. Blood was obtained by leukapheresis, after which PBMCs were separated by Ficoll-Histopaque density gradient centrifugation and cryopreserved in liquid nitrogen vapor phase. Analytical flow cytometry was used to check the purity and quantity of each magnetically sorted T cell population. From each sorted fraction, genomic DNA was isolated and quantified by UV absorbance on a Nanodrop 2000c. Study-wide findings and limitations: Larger estimated clonotype richness was generally found for naive subsets than for memory subsets. Pairwise subsampling indicated that sequencing depth was expected to affect the degree of clonotype sharing among donors. Higher generation probabilities were observed for clonotypes shared by all four sorted-subset donors than for non-shared clonotypes. Even with the large sequencing depth, rarefaction of the sorted-subset datasets indicated that sequencing was incomplete. Across several donors, approximately 4.9% of naive CD4, 3% to 3.5% of naive CD8, 2% to 2.5% of memory CD4, and 0.4% of memory CD8 clonotypes were shared. Because the study included only a small number of donors, the genetic and exposure-history diversity represented was limited. Sampling was restricted to blood, and TCR repertoires in tissues likely differ from the TCR repertoires found in blood.

Sequencing was done on a sample of memory CD8+ T cells from PBMCs. What this sample's cell subset or site label stands for: CD45RO+ cells pooled with CCR7-negative TemRA cells. The chain links TRBV6-1 with TRBJ1-1, with an unclear D gene assignment. The receptor was isolated from a young man in good health. Some clones in this sample may be carry-over from other donors' samples. The base sequence is TGTGCCAGCAGTGCCGCGACGGCCCCCGACGGAGCTTTCTTT. This yields the protein CASSAATAPDGAFF.